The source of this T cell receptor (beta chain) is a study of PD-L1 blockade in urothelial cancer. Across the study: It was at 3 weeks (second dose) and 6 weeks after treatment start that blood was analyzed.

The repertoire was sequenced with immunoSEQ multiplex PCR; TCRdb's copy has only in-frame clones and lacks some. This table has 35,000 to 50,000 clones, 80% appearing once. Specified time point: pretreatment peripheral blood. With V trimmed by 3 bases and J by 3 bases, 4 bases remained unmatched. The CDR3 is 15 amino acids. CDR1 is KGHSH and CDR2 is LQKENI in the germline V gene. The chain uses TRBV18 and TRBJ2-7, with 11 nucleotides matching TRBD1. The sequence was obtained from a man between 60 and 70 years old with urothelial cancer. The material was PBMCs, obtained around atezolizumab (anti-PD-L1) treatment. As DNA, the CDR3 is TGTGCCAGCTCACCCCGGACAGGGGGCGGCTACGAGCAGTACTTC. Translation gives CASSPRTGGGYEQYF.